These 5 T cell receptor beta chains originate from one sample sequenced in a study of vaccination and CD4 T cells after COVID-19. Treatment defined: roughly ten-day PBMC culture with coronavirus spike peptide pools or control peptides (ViraFEST assay). The antigens of these receptors remain unknown. The study sequenced cultured CD4+ T cell DNA using the Oncomine TCR Beta short-read assay. Each CDR3 protein gets one entry after TCRdb re-called the PCR reads with MiXCR. The sample gives 15,000 to 20,000 distinct CDR3 sequences, more than 55% of which show up once; 7.5% to 10% is in the top ten. Sequences were obtained from CD4+ T cells from blood, cultured in vitro. These receptors originate from a human donor who had recovered from COVID-19.

This clonotype appeared a few times. CDR3 protein: CASTLERGNTEAFF. CDR3 bases: TGTGCCAGCACTCTAGAGCGGGGGAACACTGAAGCTTTCTTT. The rearrangement links TRBV2 to TRBJ1-1; unclear D gene. This CDR3 contains 14 residues. Germline lookup yields CDR1 SNHLY and CDR2 FYNNEI. Deletions cut 7 bases from V and 1 base from J, with 13 bases between.

The chain carries TRBV10-3 and TRBJ1-1, with D possibly being TRBD1 (6 bases). CDR1 ENHRY and CDR2 SYGVKD come from the germline V gene. CDR3 length equals 12 residues. Trimming shortened V by 4 bases and J by 7 bases, and 10 bases separated the two germline ends. This CDR3 is CAISVGRGEAFF. The CDR3 bases are TGTGCCATCAGTGTAGGCAGGGGTGAAGCTTTCTTT.

The V gene is TRBV7-3, the J gene TRBJ2-7; TRBD1 agrees at 7 bases. Germline CDR1 reads SGHTA; CDR2 reads FQGTGA. J gave up 1 base and V 4 bases, and 4 bases lay outside the gene matches. The CDR3 is made up of 14 amino acids. CDR3 protein: CASSSTGVSYEQYF. CDR3 nucleotide sequence: TGTGCCAGCAGCTCTACAGGGGTTTCCTACGAGCAGTACTTC.

This clonotype was seen more than once but under ten times. The chain links TRBV20-1 to TRBJ2-1, with TRBD2 as a possible D gene (6 bases). V lost 5 bases to trimming and J lost 4 bases, with 15 bases between them. CDR3 size: 14 residues. Per germline, CDR1 DFQATT and CDR2 SNEGSKA (reference sequence). In DNA, the CDR3 is TGCAGTGCTCTCGACTCAGGAGGGTACAATGAGCAGTTCTTC. Translation gives CSALDSGGYNEQFF.

This clonotype was observed a handful of times. The chain employs TRBV20-1 and TRBJ1-1, with D perhaps matching TRBD1 (5 bases). CDR1 and CDR2 from the germline V gene are DFQATT and SNEGSKA (reference sequence). The CDR3 has 17 amino acids. Trimming took off 0 bases at V and 0 bases at J, with 17 bases between the two ends. The DNA of the CDR3 is TGCAGTGCTAGAGATACACGAAGGGGCTCCATGAACACTGAAGCTTTCTTT. Its translation is CSARDTRRGSMNTEAFF.